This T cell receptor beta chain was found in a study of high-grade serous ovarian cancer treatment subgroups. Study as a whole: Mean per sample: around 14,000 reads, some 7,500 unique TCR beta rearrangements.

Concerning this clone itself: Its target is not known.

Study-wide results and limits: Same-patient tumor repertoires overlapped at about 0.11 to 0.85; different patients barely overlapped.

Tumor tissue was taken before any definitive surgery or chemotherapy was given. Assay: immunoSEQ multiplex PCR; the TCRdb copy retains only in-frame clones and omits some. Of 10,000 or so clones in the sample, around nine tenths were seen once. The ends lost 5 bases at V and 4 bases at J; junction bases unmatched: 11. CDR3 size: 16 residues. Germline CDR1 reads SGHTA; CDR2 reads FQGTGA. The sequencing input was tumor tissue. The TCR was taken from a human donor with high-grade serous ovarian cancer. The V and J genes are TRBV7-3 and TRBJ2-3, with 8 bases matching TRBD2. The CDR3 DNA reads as TGTGCCAGCAGCCCCGGGGCTAGCGGGCGTTCAGATACGCAGTATTTT. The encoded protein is CASSPGASGRSDTQYF.